The T cell receptor beta chain described here comes from a study of blood T cells in healthy people across ages. Across the study: Roughly one uniquely barcoded beta molecule per two T cells was captured.

In regard to this clonotype: The target antigen is unknown.

Through a sample-barcoded 5' primer and a J-beta primer mix, a second PCR was run for roughly 7 to 11 cycles. In TCRdb, the 5' RACE reads were re-called with MiXCR into one record per CDR3 protein. There are 700,000 to 850,000 distinct CDR3 sequences in the sample; about 55% occur only once, and roughly 40% lies in the top ten. V lost 0 bases and J 4 bases, leaving 12 bases between the germline ends. The CDR3 totals 15 residues. Study outcomes and limitations: More naive CD4+ cells and higher diversity were found in long-lived than in aged donors. Older individuals had lower TCR beta diversity per million T cells (the decline was roughly linear). It was not known whether donors were CMV positive (a possible confounder of expanded clonotype changes).

The TCR sequence derives from a man at least 80 years old in good health. The chain uses TRBV12-3 or TRBV12-4 and TRBJ2-5; possibly TRBD1 or TRBD2 for D (6 bases each). What was sequenced was blood. Written as DNA, the CDR3 is TGTGCCAGCAGTTTAGCCGGAGGGGGGCGAGAGACCCAGTACTTC. This gives the protein CASSLAGGGRETQYF.